The T cell receptor beta chain under discussion was sequenced for a study of T cells in tuberculosis. About the research overall: IGRA-negative adolescents, IGRA-positive adolescents with latent tuberculosis and adults with active tuberculosis formed this South African cohort. The study, taken as a whole, reports: GEM motif frequencies gave around 67% accuracy; the GMM repertoire gave 80% to 90%. Shorter CDR3-alpha in active tuberculosis partly drove smaller distances.

The CDR3 is 16 amino acids. J lost 10 bases, V lost 6 bases, and 20 bases had no gene match. CDR1 is SNHLY and CDR2 is FYNNEI in the germline V gene. TCRdb's copy holds only in-frame clones and misses some; the assay was immunoSEQ multiplex PCR. The repertoire holds tens of thousands of clones, approximately 90% seen once, with over 2% in the top ten. Comments on this clone: Its cognate antigen is unknown.

The chain joins TRBV2 to TRBJ2-7, with TRBD2 identical over 8 bases. The clonotype originates from a donor aged 10-30 years with latent tuberculosis or without tuberculosis infection. Sequenced sample: PBMCs. The DNA for the CDR3 is TGTGCCAGCAGGAGGGTTTACGGGACCCTCGGGGGGGCACAGTACTTC. The encoded protein is CASRRVYGTLGGAQYF.